The source of this T cell receptor (beta chain) is a study of blood T cell repertoires in COVID-19. In the original analysis: Reference gene primers were amplified, and this amplification served to estimate nucleated cell counts. Only in-frame clones appear in the TCRdb table, and some are missing; sequencing was by immunoSEQ multiplex PCR. The D gene and trimming were derived from the DNA, and the V and J assignments and clone size from that table. The sample contains fewer than 70,000 clones, 80% to 90% of which appear only once. Germline trimming cut 2 bases from V and 0 bases from J; bases unmatched to any gene: 7. This CDR3 comprises 16 residues. CDR1 and CDR2 from the germline V gene are WNHNN and SYGVQD (reference sequence).

Sample: peripheral blood. This TCR came from a human donor in a cohort sampled during active COVID-19. V is TRBV10-1 and J is TRBJ2-7; TRBD1 matches at 7 bases. The CDR3: CASSERPDRSSYEQYF. CDR3 nucleotides: TGCGCCAGCAGTGAGCGACCGGACAGGAGCTCCTACGAGCAGTACTTC.